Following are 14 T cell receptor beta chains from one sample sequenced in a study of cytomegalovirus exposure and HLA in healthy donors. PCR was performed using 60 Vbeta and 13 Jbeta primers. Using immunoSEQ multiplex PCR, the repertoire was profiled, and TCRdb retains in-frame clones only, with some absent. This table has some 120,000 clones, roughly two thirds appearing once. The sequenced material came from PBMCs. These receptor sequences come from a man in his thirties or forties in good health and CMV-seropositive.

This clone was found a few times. CDR3 loop: CASSQALGTNYEQYF. CDR3 DNA sequence: TGTGCCAGCAGCCAAGCCCTCGGGACAAATTACGAGCAGTACTTC. The chain employs TRBV14 and TRBJ2-7, with a tentative D call TRBD1 (6 bases). The V and J ends lost 1 base and 4 bases respectively, with 14 bases between them. CDR3 length: 15 residues. Germline-derived CDR1 and CDR2 are SGHDN and FVKESK.

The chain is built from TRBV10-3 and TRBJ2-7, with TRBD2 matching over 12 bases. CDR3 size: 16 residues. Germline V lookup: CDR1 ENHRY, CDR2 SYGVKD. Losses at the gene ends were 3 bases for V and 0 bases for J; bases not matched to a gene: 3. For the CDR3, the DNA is TGTGCCATCAGTGAACTAGCGGGAGGCAGCTCCTACGAGCAGTACTTC. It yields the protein CAISELAGGSSYEQYF.

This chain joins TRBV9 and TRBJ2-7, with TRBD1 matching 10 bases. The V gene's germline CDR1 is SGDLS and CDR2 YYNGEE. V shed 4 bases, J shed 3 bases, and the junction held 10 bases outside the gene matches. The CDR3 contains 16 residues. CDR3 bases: TGTGCCAGCAGCATCGGGACAGGGGCCGCCTACTACGAGCAGTACTTC. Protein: CASSIGTGAAYYEQYF.

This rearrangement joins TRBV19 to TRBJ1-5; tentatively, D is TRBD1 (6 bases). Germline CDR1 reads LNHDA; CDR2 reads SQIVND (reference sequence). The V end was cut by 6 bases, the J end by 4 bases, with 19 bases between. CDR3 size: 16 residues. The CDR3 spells CASSLDRLEGNQPQHF. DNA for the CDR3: TGTGCCAGTAGCCTCGACAGGCTGGAAGGTAATCAGCCCCAGCATTTT.

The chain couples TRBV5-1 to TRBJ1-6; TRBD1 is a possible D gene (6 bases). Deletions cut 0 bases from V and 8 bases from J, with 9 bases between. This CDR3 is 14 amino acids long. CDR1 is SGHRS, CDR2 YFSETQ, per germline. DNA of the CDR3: TGCGCCAGCAGCTTGGGGGCAGGGGATTCACCCCTCCACTTT. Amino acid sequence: CASSLGAGDSPLHF.

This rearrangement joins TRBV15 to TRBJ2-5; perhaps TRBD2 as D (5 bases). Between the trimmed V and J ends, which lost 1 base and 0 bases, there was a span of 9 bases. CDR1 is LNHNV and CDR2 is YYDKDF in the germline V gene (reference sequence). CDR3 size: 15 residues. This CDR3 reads CATSRGGADQETQYF. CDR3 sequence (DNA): TGTGCCACCAGCAGAGGTGGAGCGGACCAAGAGACCCAGTACTTC.

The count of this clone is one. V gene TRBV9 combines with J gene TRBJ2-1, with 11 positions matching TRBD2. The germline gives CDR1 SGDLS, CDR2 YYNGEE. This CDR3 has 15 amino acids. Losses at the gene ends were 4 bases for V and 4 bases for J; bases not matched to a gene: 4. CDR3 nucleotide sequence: TGTGCCAGCAGCCCTACTAGCGGGAGTTACAATGAGCAGTTCTTC. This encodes CASSPTSGSYNEQFF.

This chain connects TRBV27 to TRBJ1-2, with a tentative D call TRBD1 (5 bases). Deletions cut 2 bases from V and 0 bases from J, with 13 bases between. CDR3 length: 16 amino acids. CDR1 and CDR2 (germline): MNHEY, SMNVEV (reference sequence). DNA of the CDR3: TGTGCCAGCAGTTTAAAAGCCCGACAGACTAACTATGGCTACACCTTC. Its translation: CASSLKARQTNYGYTF.

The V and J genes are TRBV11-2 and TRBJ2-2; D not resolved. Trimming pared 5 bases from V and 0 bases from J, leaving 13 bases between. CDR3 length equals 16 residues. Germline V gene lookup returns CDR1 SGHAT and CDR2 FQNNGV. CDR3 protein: CASSQRHTPNTGELFF. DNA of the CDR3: TGTGCCAGCAGCCAGAGACATACACCGAACACCGGGGAGCTGTTTTTT.

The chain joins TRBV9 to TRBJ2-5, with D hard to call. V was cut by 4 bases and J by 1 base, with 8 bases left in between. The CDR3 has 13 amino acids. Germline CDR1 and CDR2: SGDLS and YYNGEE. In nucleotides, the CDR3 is TGTGCCAGCAGCCCCGTGTCCCAAGAGACCCAGTACTTC. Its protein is CASSPVSQETQYF.

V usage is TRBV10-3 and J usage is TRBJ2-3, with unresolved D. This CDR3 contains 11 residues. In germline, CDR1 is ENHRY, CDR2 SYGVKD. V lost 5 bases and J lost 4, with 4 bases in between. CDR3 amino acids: CAISQSDTQYF. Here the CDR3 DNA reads TGTGCCATCAGTCAATCAGATACGCAGTATTTT.

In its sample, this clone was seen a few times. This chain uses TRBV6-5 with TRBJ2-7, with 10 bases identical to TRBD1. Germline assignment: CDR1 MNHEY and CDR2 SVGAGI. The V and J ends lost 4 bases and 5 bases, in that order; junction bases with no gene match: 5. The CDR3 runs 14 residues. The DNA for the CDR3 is TGTGCCAGCAGTTTCCGGGACAGGGGCAACGAGCAGTACTTC. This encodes CASSFRDRGNEQYF.

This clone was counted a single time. CDR3 amino acids: CASSLASGSWQFF. The DNA of the CDR3 is TGTGCCAGCAGCTTAGCCAGCGGGTCCTGGCAGTTCTTC. The gene calls are TRBV7-6 and TRBJ2-1, with D possibly matching TRBD2 (6 bases). Germline CDR1 reads SGHVS; CDR2 reads FNYEAQ. Trimming took 0 bases from V and 12 from J, leaving 12 bases between them. The CDR3 is made up of 13 amino acids.

The CDR3 region has the DNA TGTGCCAGCGGCAATAGCATTTTCAGCTCCTACGAGCAGTACTTC. This gives the protein CASGNSIFSSYEQYF. The chain uses TRBV11-2 and TRBJ2-7; D is ambiguous. The CDR3 totals 15 residues. Germline V gene lookup returns CDR1 SGHAT and CDR2 FQNNGV. V was cut by 8 bases and J by 0 bases, with 17 bases left in between.